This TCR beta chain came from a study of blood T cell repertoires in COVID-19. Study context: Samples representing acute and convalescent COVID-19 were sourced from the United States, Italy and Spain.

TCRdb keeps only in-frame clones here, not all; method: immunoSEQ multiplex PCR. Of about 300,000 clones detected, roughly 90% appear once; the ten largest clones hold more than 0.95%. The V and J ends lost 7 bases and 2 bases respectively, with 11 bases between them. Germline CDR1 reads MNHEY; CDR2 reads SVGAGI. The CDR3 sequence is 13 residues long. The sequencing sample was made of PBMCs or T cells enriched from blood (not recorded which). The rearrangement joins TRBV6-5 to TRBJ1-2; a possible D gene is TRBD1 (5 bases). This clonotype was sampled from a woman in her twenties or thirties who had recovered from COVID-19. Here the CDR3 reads CASTLTDNYGYTF. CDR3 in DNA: TGTGCCAGCACCCTGACAGACAACTATGGCTACACCTTC.